This TCR beta chain was sequenced for a study of beta chain features in type 1 diabetes. Expressed TCRB transcripts were sequenced because the isolated RNA had all been reverse transcribed beforehand. Libraries were prepared by immunoSEQ multiplex PCR; TCRdb keeps only in-frame clonotypes and omits some of them. The sample lists about 150,000 clones; over 8.5% were seen once. This CDR3 comprises 14 residues. V was pared by 3 bases and J by 3 bases, with 11 bases between. From germline, CDR1 is GTSNPN and CDR2 SVGIG (reference sequence). A few counts support this clone. A read error may be the cause here, since a much bigger clone is one base away.

The sample was central memory CD4+ T cells from blood. This sequence was found in a man aged 18 to 29 in good health. The chain employs TRBV30 and TRBJ2-2; D possibly matches TRBD1 or TRBD2 (5 bases each). CDR3 residues: CAWRVGRYTGELFF. CDR3 DNA: TGTGCCTGGAGGGTGGGACGCTACACCGGGGAGCTGTTTTTT.